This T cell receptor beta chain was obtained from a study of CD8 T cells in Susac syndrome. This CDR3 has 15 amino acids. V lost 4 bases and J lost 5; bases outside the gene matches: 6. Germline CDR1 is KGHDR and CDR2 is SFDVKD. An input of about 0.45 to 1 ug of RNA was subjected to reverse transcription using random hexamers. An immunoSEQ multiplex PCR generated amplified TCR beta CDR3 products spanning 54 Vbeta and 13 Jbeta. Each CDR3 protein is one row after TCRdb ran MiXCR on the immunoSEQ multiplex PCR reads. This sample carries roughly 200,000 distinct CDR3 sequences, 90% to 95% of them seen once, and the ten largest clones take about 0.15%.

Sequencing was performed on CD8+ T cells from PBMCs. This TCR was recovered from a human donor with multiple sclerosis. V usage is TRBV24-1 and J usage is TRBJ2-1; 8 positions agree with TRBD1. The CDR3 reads CATSDPGTGNNEQFF. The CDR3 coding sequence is TGTGCCACCAGTGACCCCGGGACAGGTAACAATGAGCAGTTCTTC.